Below are 23 T cell receptor beta chains sequenced from a single sample in a study of metastatic and nonmetastatic thyroid tumors. With MiXCR, TCRdb called clones anew from the PCR reads. The repertoire holds 15,000 to 20,000 clones, with around a third as singletons. Patients underwent thyroid surgery, and none had received any treatment before it. Sequenced material: adjacent normal tissue. The source of these receptors is a female donor with papillary thyroid cancer or a benign thyroid nodule (not recorded which). Some clones in this sample may be carry-over from other donors' samples.

The table lists this clone with a few counts. The V call is TRBV6-2 or TRBV6-3, the J call TRBJ1-5, with 7 bases fitting TRBD1. J gave up 4 bases and V 6 bases, and 6 bases lay outside the gene matches. Germline CDR1 MNHEY, CDR2 SVGEGT. This CDR3 region has 14 residues. The DNA for the CDR3 is TGTGCCAGCAGCCCCGGGACAGAAAATCAGCCCCAGCATTTT. Translated, it gives CASSPGTENQPQHF.

A remark on this clone: The CDR3 end shows no conserved phenylalanine or tryptophan, and so a read error is likely. No DNA is shown, since the ends of the CDR3 on it are uncertain; the CDR3 is the one TCRdb lists. The J gene is TRBJ1-1, the V gene TRBV27; TRBD1 is taken as the D call from the table, unchecked against the DNA. Germline V gene lookup returns CDR1 MNHEY and CDR2 SMNVEV (reference sequence). The CDR3 length equals 12 residues, ends included. The CDR3 loop reads CASGGPNTEALG.

This clone was counted at least ten times. The junction departs from germline at one end; a sequencing error may be responsible. Within the sample, other DNA sequences also encode this same CDR3. The chain couples TRBV28 to TRBJ1-4; D might be TRBD1 (5 bases). CDR1 is MDHEN, CDR2 SYDVKM, per germline. The CDR3 is 15 amino acids. The CDR3 here is CASSFVTEFNEKLFF. The DNA of the CDR3 is TGTGCCAGCAGTTTTGTGACAGAGTTTAATGAAAAACTGTTCTTT.

The V and J genes are TRBV6-1 and TRBJ2-7; 10 bases map to TRBD2. V lost 0 bases and J lost 5; bases outside the gene matches: 4. Germline values: CDR1 MNHNS, CDR2 SASEGT. The CDR3 spans 15 residues. CDR3 loop: CASSEATSGKDEQYF. The CDR3 DNA is TGTGCCAGCAGTGAAGCAACTAGCGGGAAAGACGAGCAGTACTTC.

This clone was picked up many times. The chain is built from TRBV5-6 and TRBJ2-1, with D uncertain. Germline V lookup: CDR1 SGHDT, CDR2 YYEEEE. Trimming left V 0 bases short and J 0 bases short, with 7 bases between. The CDR3 runs 15 residues. CDR3 loop: CASSLGLSSYNEQFF. In DNA, the CDR3 is TGTGCCAGCAGCTTGGGGCTTAGCTCCTACAATGAGCAGTTCTTC.

This clone was seen repeatedly, ten times or more. This may arise from a read error, as a much more abundant clone is one base away. The chain recombines TRBV28 with TRBJ1-2, with D unresolved. Trimming removed 6 bases from V and 6 bases from J, with 14 bases in between. This CDR3 is built from 13 residues. CDR1 is MDHEN, CDR2 SYDVKM, per germline. In DNA, the CDR3 is TGTGCCAGCAGGCCAACAAGCGCGGATGGCTACACCTTC. Translating it yields CASRPTSADGYTF.

This clone showed up many times. V usage is TRBV5-4 and J usage is TRBJ2-3; TRBD1 matches 9 bases. The CDR3 has 16 residues. Germline V lookup: CDR1 SGHNT, CDR2 YYREEE (reference sequence). V dropped 0 bases and J dropped 0; count of bases not matched to a gene: 2. CDR3 amino acids: CASSLVGQGSTDTQYF. The CDR3 nucleotides read TGTGCCAGCAGCTTGGTGGGACAGGGAAGCACAGATACGCAGTATTTT.

Judged by abundance, this clone is medium-sized. The chain carries TRBV7-3 and TRBJ2-3; TRBD2 matches 7 bases. Losses at the gene ends were 2 bases for V and 0 bases for J; bases not matched to a gene: 8. Germline V gene data show CDR1 as SGHTA and CDR2 as FQGTGA. The CDR3 runs to 17 residues. This chain's CDR3 is CASSLSSGDVSTDTQYF. The CDR3 DNA follows: TGTGCCAGCAGCTTATCTAGCGGAGACGTTAGCACAGATACGCAGTATTTT.

The chain recombines TRBV19 with TRBJ2-7; the match to TRBD2 covers 9 bases. This CDR3 region has 15 residues. In germline, CDR1 is LNHDA, CDR2 SQIVND (reference sequence). The J segment lost 3 bases and the V segment lost 4 bases, leaving 7 bases of the junction unmatched. The CDR3 DNA sequence: TGTGCCAGTAGTAGACTAGCGGACCCCATCTACGAGCAGTACTTC. It is translated as CASSRLADPIYEQYF. Full variable domain (rest looked up from reference TRBV19 and TRBJ2-7): DGGITQSPKYLFRKEGQNVTLSCEQNLNHDAMYWYRQDPGQGLRLIYYSQIVNDFQKGDIAEGYSVSREKKESFPLTVTSAQKNPTAFYLCASSRLADPIYEQYFGPGTRLTVT.

The V and J genes are TRBV5-6 and TRBJ2-7, with 12 positions matching TRBD2. Unmatched junction bases numbered 7, after V lost 4 bases and J lost 2 bases. This CDR3 comprises 16 residues. Looked up from germline, CDR1 is SGHDT and CDR2 is YYEEEE. The CDR3 sequence: CASSRPRTSGTYEQYF. The CDR3 DNA reads as TGTGCCAGCAGCAGACCCCGGACTAGCGGGACCTACGAGCAGTACTTC.

This clone has just a few counts. This chain uses TRBV6-1 with TRBJ2-7; D call uncertain. Trimming pared 1 base from V and 6 bases from J, leaving 13 bases between. This CDR3 region has 14 residues. Looked up from germline, CDR1 is MNHNS and CDR2 is SASEGT. The CDR3 protein is CASSEVPSGSEQYF. The CDR3 DNA is TGTGCCAGCAGTGAAGTGCCCTCCGGATCCGAGCAGTACTTC.

This clone showed up just a few times. The rearrangement links TRBV6-5 to TRBJ2-1, with 7 bases lining up with TRBD1. This CDR3 is 14 amino acids long. V was pared by 8 bases and J by 4 bases, with 8 bases of the junction left unmatched. Germline CDR1 and CDR2: MNHEY and SVGAGI. The CDR3 is CASGSAGGYNEQFF. The DNA for the CDR3 is TGTGCCAGCGGTTCGGCAGGGGGTTACAATGAGCAGTTCTTC.

V gene TRBV20-1 combines with J gene TRBJ2-7, with D possibly matching TRBD2 (6 bases). CDR3 length: 15 residues. CDR1 and CDR2 from the germline V gene are DFQATT and SNEGSKA (reference sequence). V was clipped by 0 bases and J by 5 bases, with 17 bases between them. CDR3 sequence: CSARDVFGRRNEQYF. The CDR3 DNA follows: TGCAGTGCTAGAGATGTGTTCGGGAGAAGGAACGAGCAGTACTTC.

In this sample, this clone turned up many times. The chain has TRBV7-9 and TRBJ1-1, with D uncertain. V was trimmed by 5 bases and J by 4 bases, leaving 8 bases between them. The CDR3 is made up of 12 amino acids. Germline CDR1 is SEHNR and CDR2 is FQNEAQ (reference sequence). CDR3 residues: CASSAGATEAFF. The CDR3 DNA sequence: TGTGCCAGCAGCGCGGGAGCCACTGAAGCTTTCTTT.

The chain couples TRBV28 to TRBJ2-7; a possible D gene is TRBD1 (5 bases). The CDR3 has 14 amino acids. Trimming cost V 5 bases and J 3 bases, with 14 bases left between them. CDR1 is MDHEN and CDR2 is SYDVKM in the germline V gene. The DNA of the CDR3 is TGTGCCAGCAGTGCCCCAGGGTATGTCTACGAGCAGTACTTC. The encoded protein is CASSAPGYVYEQYF.

The CDR3 DNA reads as TGTGCCAGCAGTTACTCCCAACTACGAGAGCAGTTCTTC. This gives the protein CASSYSQLREQFF. This chain links TRBV6-2 or TRBV6-3 with TRBJ2-1; D unresolved. This CDR3 has 13 amino acids. The germline V and J ends were trimmed by 0 bases and 10 bases, with 10 bases remaining between them. The germline V gene encodes CDR1 MNHEY and CDR2 SVGEGT.

A note on this clone: A read error may account for a junction end that differs from germline. The chain carries TRBV6-5 and TRBJ2-3; D is unclear. CDR1 and CDR2 from the germline V gene are MNHEY and SVGAGI. The CDR3 length is 15 residues. The CDR3 nucleotides are TGTGCCAGCAGTTACTCGTATCTTCGCACAGAGACGCAGTATTTT. This encodes CASSYSYLRTETQYF.

This clone was recorded at least ten times. The V call is TRBV15, the J call TRBJ2-3; perhaps TRBD2 as D (7 bases). Trimming pared 0 bases from V and 0 bases from J, leaving 10 bases between. The germline V gene has CDR1 LNHNV and CDR2 YYDKDF (reference sequence). This CDR3 spans 16 amino acids. The CDR3 coding sequence is TGTGCCACCAGCAGAGATAGGGGGGGCAGCACAGATACGCAGTATTTT. Its protein product is CATSRDRGGSTDTQYF.

By share, this clone ranks as medium-sized. The J gene is TRBJ1-1, the V gene TRBV6-6; possibly TRBD1 for D (5 bases). The CDR3 loop spans 14 amino acids. The V gene lost 2 bases and the J gene lost 1 base, with 8 bases spanning the gap. Germline CDR1 reads MNHNY; CDR2 reads SVGAGI (reference sequence). The CDR3 coding sequence is TGTGCCAGCAGTTACGGGGGTACGAACACTGAAGCTTTCTTT. Translation: CASSYGGTNTEAFF.

This clone was picked up many times. A much larger clone differs from this one at a single base, so this may be a read error. Other DNA sequences in the same sample also yield this CDR3. The chain carries TRBV20-1 and TRBJ1-3; 9 bases align to TRBD1. The CDR3 has 14 amino acids. Germline V lookup: CDR1 DFQATT, CDR2 SNEGSKA (reference sequence). The V segment lost 6 bases and the J segment 1 base; nucleotides outside the gene matches: 4. The CDR3 loop reads CSAQDRGSGNTIYF. CDR3 nucleotides: TGCAGTGCGCAGGACAGGGGTTCTGGAAACACCATATATTTT.

This clone was detected a few times. The chain combines TRBV6-1 with TRBJ2-7, with D possibly matching TRBD1 (5 bases). The CDR3 consists of 14 residues. From germline, CDR1 is MNHNS and CDR2 SASEGT. V gave up 4 bases and J gave up 7 bases, with 17 bases separating them. This CDR3 is CASSVSGPLGEQYF. CDR3 nucleotides: TGTGCCAGCAGTGTTTCAGGGCCATTGGGGGAGCAGTACTTC.

V is TRBV11-2 and J is TRBJ2-1; 10 bases line up with TRBD2. Germline lookup yields CDR1 SGHAT and CDR2 FQNNGV. The CDR3 is 17 residues long. With V trimmed by 2 bases and J by 7 bases, 11 bases remained unmatched. CDR3 protein: CASSLLSKLAGENEQFF. DNA of the CDR3: TGTGCCAGCAGCTTACTCTCGAAGCTAGCGGGAGAGAATGAGCAGTTCTTC.

This clone was recorded at least ten times. A much bigger clone sits one base away, suggesting this may be a read error. The CDR3 coding sequence is TGTGCCAGCAGTTACGGTCAAACCAAAAACATTCAGCACTTC. It encodes CASSYGQTKNIQHF. The rearrangement uses TRBV28 and TRBJ2-4; D is uncertain. Looked up from germline, CDR1 is MDHEN and CDR2 is SYDVKM. The CDR3 covers 14 residues.